The entry below describes one T cell receptor (beta chain). The data originate from a study of blood T cell repertoires in COVID-19. About the research overall: COVID-19 samples from acute and convalescent phases originated in the United States, Italy and Spain. PBMCs, B-cell-depleted T cells, or T cells provided the cDNA or gDNA that made up the material.

Authors' data handling: Amplification of reference gene primers was used by the study to estimate nucleated cell counts. Produced via immunoSEQ multiplex PCR; TCRdb's table is partial and in-frame only. From that table come the V and J calls and clone size; the DNA was used to work out D and trimming. This sample carries around 200,000 clones, about nine tenths of them seen once, and the ten largest clones take around 6.6%. The CDR3 contains 18 residues. Trimming shortened V by 5 bases and J by 3 bases, and 25 bases separated the two germline ends. Germline values: CDR1 MNHEY, CDR2 SMNVEV (reference sequence).

Sample: peripheral blood. V and J are TRBV27 and TRBJ1-1; possible D gene TRBD1, 6 bases. The origin of this receptor is a man in his forties with acute or convalescent COVID-19. CDR3 bases: TGTGCCAGCAGTCCCTACCAGCGGCAGGGGCTTTGGGACACTGAAGCTTTCTTT. Translation: CASSPYQRQGLWDTEAFF.